This TCR beta chain comes out of a study of blood T cell repertoires in COVID-19. Method: immunoSEQ multiplex PCR; TCRdb's copy keeps in-frame clones and lacks some. The table records 170,000 or so clones, around 83% of them present only once. V lost 5 bases to trimming and J lost 4 bases; unmatched junction nucleotides: 8. The CDR3 runs to 15 residues. Germline values: CDR1 SGHNT, CDR2 YYREEE (reference sequence). The specimen sequenced was peripheral blood. The receptor was isolated from a man in his fifties or sixties with active or convalescent COVID-19. The chain links TRBV5-4 to TRBJ2-5; 10 bases are a match to TRBD1. This chain's CDR3 is CASSMTGGQGETQYF. The CDR3 coding sequence is TGTGCCAGCAGTATGACAGGGGGCCAGGGAGAGACCCAGTACTTC.